The 24 T cell receptor beta chains given below trace back to one sample, sequenced in a study of shared clonotypes between healthy human individuals. Clones were sequenced by immunoSEQ multiplex PCR, and TCRdb holds only the in-frame ones, with some missing. The sample carries about 1 million clones, around 74% recorded once. The sequencing input was memory CD4+ T cells sorted from blood. Regarding subset: CD45RA-negative fraction. The receptors here all came from a man aged 18 to 29 in good health.

The chain joins TRBV5-4 to TRBJ2-5, with D perhaps TRBD2 (5 bases). This CDR3 has 16 residues. Germline lookup yields CDR1 SGHNT and CDR2 YYREEE (reference sequence). V shed 0 bases and J shed 5 bases, with 17 bases lying between them. Written as DNA, the CDR3 is TGTGCCAGCAGCTTGGGAGCGGCTGGCTCGTGGGAGACCCAGTACTTC. This sequence encodes CASSLGAAGSWETQYF.

This clone was counted between two and nine times. In the same sample, other DNA sequences code for this CDR3. V usage is TRBV6-1 and J usage is TRBJ1-1, with D perhaps matching TRBD1 (6 bases). The V gene lost 6 bases and the J gene lost 2 bases, with 13 bases spanning the gap. CDR1 is MNHNS, CDR2 SASEGT, per germline. The CDR3 loop spans 14 amino acids. In nucleotides, the CDR3 is TGTGCCAGCAGGTCCGGGGGGACAAACACTGAAGCTTTCTTT. Translating it yields CASRSGGTNTEAFF.

V gene TRBV19 combines with J gene TRBJ2-3, with D possibly TRBD2 on 7 matching bases. The CDR3 runs to 14 residues. V was trimmed by 6 bases and J by 3 bases, leaving 13 bases between them. CDR1 is LNHDA and CDR2 is SQIVND in the germline V gene (reference sequence). For the CDR3, the DNA is TGTGCCAGTAGGCCGGGGAGGGGGACAGATACGCAGTATTTT. Translation gives CASRPGRGTDTQYF.

This rearrangement joins TRBV10-3 to TRBJ2-7; no clear D. Trimming removed 0 bases from V and 2 bases from J, with 11 bases in between. Germline CDR1 is ENHRY and CDR2 is SYGVKD. The CDR3 has 15 amino acids. The chain's CDR3 is CAISESISPAYEQYF. DNA of the CDR3: TGTGCCATCAGTGAGTCTATCTCCCCCGCCTACGAGCAGTACTTC.

The chain has TRBV4-3 and TRBJ2-5; the D call may be TRBD1 or TRBD2 (6 bases each). The CDR3 loop spans 16 amino acids. V lost 4 bases and J lost 5, with 20 bases in between. CDR1 and CDR2 from the germline V gene are LGHNA and YSLEER. CDR3 in DNA: TGCGCCAGCAGCCGAACGACCCCGGGGGCTGGGGAGACCCAGTACTTC. Translation: CASSRTTPGAGETQYF.

The table lists this clone with a few counts. This chain uses TRBV7-2 with TRBJ2-7; the D gene is possibly TRBD2 (6 bases). Trimming shortened V by 3 bases and J by 1 base, and 16 bases separated the two germline ends. The length of the CDR3 is 16 residues. Looked up from germline, CDR1 is SGHTA and CDR2 is FQGNSA. The CDR3, as DNA: TGTGCCAGCAGCTTGACAACGGGAGCCTTATCCTACGAGCAGTACTTC. This encodes CASSLTTGALSYEQYF.

Points on this clone: The sample holds other DNA sequences that translate to the same CDR3. The chain recombines TRBV4-1 with TRBJ1-1, with D unclear. V shed 1 base and J shed 1 base, with 4 bases lying between them. Germline V gene sequence: CDR1 MGHRA, CDR2 YSYEKL. The CDR3 extends over 13 amino acids. In DNA, the CDR3 is TGCGCCAGCAGCCAAGTTCCGAACACTGAAGCTTTCTTT. It specifies CASSQVPNTEAFF.

The chain couples TRBV2 to TRBJ2-1, with 7 bases aligning to TRBD1. The germline CDR1 and CDR2 sequences are SNHLY and FYNNEI. V gave up 6 bases and J gave up 9 bases; unmatched junction bases: 11. This CDR3 contains 14 residues. CDR3 nucleotide sequence: TGTGCCAGCAGCTCGACAGGGATTTTCGGTGAGCAGTTCTTC. The encoded protein is CASSSTGIFGEQFF. Full variable domain (remainder filled in from reference TRBV2 and TRBJ2-1): EPEVTQTPSHQVTQMGQEVILRCVPISNHLYFYWYRQILGQKVEFLVSFYNNEISEKSEIFDDQFSVERPDGSNFTLKIRSTKLEDSAMYFCASSSTGIFGEQFFGPGTRLTVL.

The chain carries TRBV5-6 and TRBJ2-7, with D perhaps matching TRBD1 (7 bases). CDR1 is SGHDT and CDR2 is YYEEEE in the germline V gene. V was cut by 4 bases and J by 4 bases, with 15 bases left in between. The CDR3 is made up of 14 amino acids. Here the CDR3 reads CASSTLTGRYEQYF. CDR3 in DNA: TGTGCCAGCAGCACCTTGACAGGGAGGTACGAGCAGTACTTC.

To note about this clone: In the same sample, other DNA sequences code for this CDR3. The chain joins TRBV27 to TRBJ2-7, with D maybe TRBD1 (6 bases). V was clipped by 8 bases and J by 2 bases, with 16 bases between them. Germline V lookup: CDR1 MNHEY, CDR2 SMNVEV (reference sequence). The CDR3 has 14 residues. CDR3 loop: CASSLGQGTYEQYF. The DNA for the CDR3 is TGTGCCAGCTCCCTGGGGCAGGGGACCTACGAGCAGTACTTC.

About this clone: A read error may account for a junction end that differs from germline. The J gene is TRBJ1-1, the V gene TRBV6-1; perhaps TRBD1 as D (5 bases). CDR3 length: 18 residues. Germline V lookup: CDR1 MNHNS, CDR2 SASEGT. CDR3 residues: CAISDYGARVSKDTEAFF. CDR3 nucleotides: TGTGCCATCAGTGATTACGGGGCACGGGTCTCAAAGGACACTGAAGCTTTCTTT.

This clone was counted a few times. CDR3 coding DNA: TGCGCCAGCAGCTTGGGAGGGGATGGTCAGCCCCAGCATTTT. Translating it yields CASSLGGDGQPQHF. The chain carries TRBV5-1 and TRBJ1-5; TRBD1 is a possible D gene (5 bases). The CDR3 extends over 14 amino acids. The V gene lost 0 bases and the J gene lost 6 bases, with 10 bases spanning the gap. Per germline, CDR1 SGHRS and CDR2 YFSETQ.

Here the CDR3 reads CASSYSGGTNEKLFF. The DNA for the CDR3 is TGTGCCAGCAGTTACTCCGGGGGAACTAATGAAAAACTGTTTTTT. The chain combines TRBV6-6 with TRBJ1-4; tentatively, D is TRBD1 (5 bases). The CDR3 has 15 amino acids. Trimming removed 0 bases at V and 1 base at J, with 6 bases between. Germline CDR1 and CDR2: MNHNY and SVGAGI (reference sequence).

This sequence joins TRBV11-2 and TRBJ2-1, with 7 bases that match TRBD2. In germline, CDR1 is SGHAT, CDR2 FQNNGV. This CDR3 spans 14 amino acids. After removal of 3 bases from V and 9 bases from J, the junction contained 8 bases not matched to a gene. In nucleotides, the CDR3 is TGTGCCAGCAGCTTTGGAACTAGCGTCGGTGAGCAGTTCTTC. Translating it yields CASSFGTSVGEQFF.

CDR3 protein: CASSFDSNSYEQYF. CDR3 coding DNA: TGTGCCAGCAGCTTTGACAGCAACTCCTACGAGCAGTACTTC. The chain links TRBV5-4 to TRBJ2-7; D is possibly TRBD1 (5 bases). Germline values: CDR1 SGHNT, CDR2 YYREEE (reference sequence). This CDR3 spans 14 amino acids. The germline V and J ends were trimmed by 2 bases and 0 bases, with 9 bases remaining between them.

The V gene is TRBV9, the J gene TRBJ2-7, with 11 positions matching TRBD2. CDR1 SGDLS and CDR2 YYNGEE come from the germline V gene. V lost 2 bases, J lost 4 bases, and 5 bases stayed unmatched. The CDR3 contains 15 residues. CDR3 sequence: CASSVTSGSQYEQYF. The CDR3, as DNA: TGTGCCAGCAGCGTCACTAGCGGGAGCCAGTACGAGCAGTACTTC.

Only a few counts were recorded for this clone. This chain joins TRBV12-5 and TRBJ2-5; D possibly corresponds to TRBD1 (6 bases). The J call may be mistaken, given a closer DNA end match to TRBJ2-7. Germline V lookup: CDR1 LGHNT, CDR2 FRNRAP. The CDR3 extends over 18 amino acids. CDR3: CASGIAFSGTPDPYEQYF. CDR3 coding DNA: TGTGCTAGTGGTATTGCATTTTCCGGGACACCTGACCCCTACGAGCAGTACTTC.

The chain couples TRBV11-2 to TRBJ1-3; D call uncertain. The germline V and J ends were trimmed by 3 bases and 0 bases, with 12 bases remaining between them. This CDR3 comprises 16 residues. Germline CDR1 reads SGHAT; CDR2 reads FQNNGV. The CDR3 is CASSFHGENSGNTIYF. In nucleotides, the CDR3 is TGTGCCAGCAGCTTCCACGGAGAAAACTCTGGAAACACCATATATTTT.

V usage is TRBV7-9 and J usage is TRBJ2-5, with 9 bases identical to TRBD1. CDR1 is SEHNR, CDR2 FQNEAQ, per germline (reference sequence). This CDR3 spans 15 amino acids. V lost 5 bases to trimming and J lost 3 bases; unmatched junction nucleotides: 7. The CDR3: CASSVHRGRKETQYF. Written as DNA, the CDR3 is TGTGCCAGCAGCGTACACAGGGGGCGCAAAGAGACCCAGTACTTC.

This clone was detected a few times. As DNA, the CDR3 is TGTGCCAGCAGCTCCTTGTTATCTGGGGCCAACGTCCTGACTTTC. This gives the protein CASSSLLSGANVLTF. The chain links TRBV13 to TRBJ2-6, with no clear D. Germline CDR1 and CDR2: PRHDT and FYEKMQ (reference sequence). The ends were cut back, 4 bases at V and 1 base at J, with 8 bases in the middle. The length of the CDR3 is 15 residues. Supplemented by reference TRBV13 and TRBJ2-6, the full variable domain reads AAGVIQSPRHLIKEKRETATLKCYPIPRHDTVYWYQQGPGQDPQFLISFYEKMQSDKGSIPDRFSAQQFSDYHSELNMSSLELGDSALYFCASSSLLSGANVLTFGAGSRLTVL.

The rearrangement joins TRBV11-3 to TRBJ2-2; unclear D gene. Germline CDR1 SGHNT, CDR2 YENEEA. V was shortened by 3 bases and J by 5 bases, with 7 bases between the two germline ends. This CDR3 comprises 13 residues. The CDR3 spells CASSFESTGELFF. The CDR3 DNA is TGTGCCAGCAGCTTCGAAAGTACCGGGGAGCTGTTTTTT.

The chain links TRBV7-9 to TRBJ2-3, with a tentative D call TRBD1 (6 bases). The CDR3 extends over 14 amino acids. Trimming pared 9 bases from V and 0 bases from J, leaving 13 bases between. Germline V lookup: CDR1 SEHNR, CDR2 FQNEAQ (reference sequence). This CDR3 is CASRTAASTDTQYF. The CDR3 DNA is TGTGCCAGTAGGACAGCCGCTAGCACAGATACGCAGTATTTT.

The chain has TRBV4-1 and TRBJ2-1, with D tentatively TRBD2 (6 bases). Germline loops: CDR1 MGHRA, CDR2 YSYEKL. V lost 4 bases and J lost 4, with 14 bases in between. The CDR3 sequence is 15 residues long. DNA for the CDR3: TGCGCCAGCAGCCGGGGACTCGTCCTTTACAATGAGCAGTTCTTC. Its protein product is CASSRGLVLYNEQFF.

J is TRBJ2-1 and V is TRBV6-1; tentative D call: TRBD2 (5 bases). This CDR3 comprises 15 residues. The germline gives CDR1 MNHNS, CDR2 SASEGT. Trimming took 3 bases from V and 6 from J, leaving 15 bases between them. The CDR3, as DNA: TGTGCCAGCAGTGAGAGGGAGCCAGGTGGCAATGAGCAGTTCTTC. Encoded protein: CASSEREPGGNEQFF.